This entry is about one TCR beta chain. Germline CDR1 reads SGDLS; CDR2 reads YYNGEE. This CDR3 is 14 amino acids long. The trim removed 3 bases at V and 4 bases at J, leaving 3 bases unmatched. This entry belongs to a study of OX40 agonist ivuxolimab in advanced cancers. Study summary: Ivuxolimab is an agonistic anti-OX40 (CD134) antibody, and patients were treated with it. Three partial responders included one hepatocellular carcinoma patient and two cutaneous melanoma patients.

The table came from immunoSEQ multiplex PCR; TCRdb's copy has only in-frame clones and leaves some out. The sample contains about 96,000 clones, 90% of which appear only once. The sequences come from CD4+ or CD8+ T cells sorted from blood, collected in a trial of the OX40 agonist ivuxolimab. This clonotype originated in an adult with an advanced solid tumor such as melanoma, head and neck, liver or kidney cancer. The V call is TRBV9, the J call TRBJ2-5; 10 bases are shared with TRBD2. Written as DNA, the CDR3 is TGTGCCAGCAGCGCCAGACTAGCGGGAGAGACCCAGTACTTC. Amino acids: CASSARLAGETQYF.